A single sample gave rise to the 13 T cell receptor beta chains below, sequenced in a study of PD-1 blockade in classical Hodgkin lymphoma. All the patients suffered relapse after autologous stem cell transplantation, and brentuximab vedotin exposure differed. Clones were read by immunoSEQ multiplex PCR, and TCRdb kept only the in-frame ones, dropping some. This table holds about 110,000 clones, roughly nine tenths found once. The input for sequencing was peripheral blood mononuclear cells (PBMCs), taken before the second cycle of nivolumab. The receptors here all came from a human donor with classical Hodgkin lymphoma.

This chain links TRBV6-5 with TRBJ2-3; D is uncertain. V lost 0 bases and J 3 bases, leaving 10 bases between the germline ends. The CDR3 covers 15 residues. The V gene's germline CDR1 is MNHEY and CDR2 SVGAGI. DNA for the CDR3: TGTGCCAGCAGTTACTCGACCCGTGGGACAGATACGCAGTATTTT. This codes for CASSYSTRGTDTQYF.

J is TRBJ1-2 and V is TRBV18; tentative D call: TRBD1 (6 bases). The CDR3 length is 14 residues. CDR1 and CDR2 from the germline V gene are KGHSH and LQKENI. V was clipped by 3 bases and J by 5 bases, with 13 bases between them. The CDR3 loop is CASSPSRQAYGYTF. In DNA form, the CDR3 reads TGTGCCAGCTCACCTAGTCGACAGGCGTATGGCTACACCTTC.

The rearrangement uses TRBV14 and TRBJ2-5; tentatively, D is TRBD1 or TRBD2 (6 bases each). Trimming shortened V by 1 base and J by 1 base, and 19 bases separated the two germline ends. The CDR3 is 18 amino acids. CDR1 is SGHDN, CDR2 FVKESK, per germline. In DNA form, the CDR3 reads TGTGCCAGCAGCCAAGTGGGAGGACAGTTGGTAGGCCAAGAGACCCAGTACTTC. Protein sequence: CASSQVGGQLVGQETQYF. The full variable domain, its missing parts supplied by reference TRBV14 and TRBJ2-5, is EAGVTQFPSHSVIEKGQTVTLRCDPISGHDNLYWYRRVMGKEIKFLLHFVKESKQDESGMPNNRFLAERTGGTYSTLKVQPAELEDSGVYFCASSQVGGQLVGQETQYFGPGTRLLVL.

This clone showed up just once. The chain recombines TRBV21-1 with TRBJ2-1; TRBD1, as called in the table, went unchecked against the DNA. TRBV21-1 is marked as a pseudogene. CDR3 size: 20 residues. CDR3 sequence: CASTPQPIPFGTRLYNEQFF. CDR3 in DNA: TGTGCCAGCACACCCCAACCTATCCCATTTGGGACAAGACTATACAATGAGCAGTTCTTC.

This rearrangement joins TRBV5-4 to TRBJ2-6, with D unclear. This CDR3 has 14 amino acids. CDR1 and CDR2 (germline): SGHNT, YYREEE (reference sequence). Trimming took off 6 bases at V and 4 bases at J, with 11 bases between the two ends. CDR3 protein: CASTVGTGANVLTF. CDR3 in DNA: TGTGCCAGCACTGTGGGTACCGGGGCCAACGTCCTGACTTTC.

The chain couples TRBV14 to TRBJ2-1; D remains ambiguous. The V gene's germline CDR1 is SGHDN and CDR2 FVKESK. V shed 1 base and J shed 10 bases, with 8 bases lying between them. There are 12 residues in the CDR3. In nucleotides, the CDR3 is TGTGCCAGCAGCCAAGTCTCCAGCGAGCAGTTCTTC. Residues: CASSQVSSEQFF.

The CDR3 spells CASTAGGADTQYF. DNA for the CDR3: TGTGCCAGCACAGCAGGGGGGGCAGATACGCAGTATTTT. The J gene is TRBJ2-3, the V gene TRBV27; D assignment may be TRBD1 or TRBD2 (7 bases each). CDR3 length: 13 amino acids. CDR1 is MNHEY and CDR2 is SMNVEV in the germline V gene (reference sequence). V lost 7 bases, J lost 4 bases, and 12 bases lay in between.

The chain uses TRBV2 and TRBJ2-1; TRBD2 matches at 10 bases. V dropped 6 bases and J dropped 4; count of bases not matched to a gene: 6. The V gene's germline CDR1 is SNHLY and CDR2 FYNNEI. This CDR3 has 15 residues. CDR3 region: CASSSGTSAYNEQFF. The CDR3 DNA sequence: TGTGCCAGCAGCTCCGGGACTAGCGCTTACAATGAGCAGTTCTTC.

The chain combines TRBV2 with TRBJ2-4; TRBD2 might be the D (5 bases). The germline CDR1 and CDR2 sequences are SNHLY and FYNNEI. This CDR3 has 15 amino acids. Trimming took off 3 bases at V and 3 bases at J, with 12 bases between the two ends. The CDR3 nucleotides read TGTGCCAGCAGTGAGGGAACCGCGGGCAAAAACATTCAGTACTTC. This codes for CASSEGTAGKNIQYF.

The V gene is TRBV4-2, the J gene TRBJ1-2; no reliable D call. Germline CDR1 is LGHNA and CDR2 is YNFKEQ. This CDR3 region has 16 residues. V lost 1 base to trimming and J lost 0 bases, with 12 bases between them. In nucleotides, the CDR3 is TGTGCCAGCAGCCAAGGACCCAGCGGAGCTAACTATGGCTACACCTTC. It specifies CASSQGPSGANYGYTF.

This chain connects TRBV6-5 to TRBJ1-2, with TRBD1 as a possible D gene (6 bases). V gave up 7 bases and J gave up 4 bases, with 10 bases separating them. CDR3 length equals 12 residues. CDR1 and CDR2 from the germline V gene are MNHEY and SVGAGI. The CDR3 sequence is CASNQGIYGYTF. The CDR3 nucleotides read TGTGCCAGCAATCAGGGGATCTATGGCTACACCTTC.

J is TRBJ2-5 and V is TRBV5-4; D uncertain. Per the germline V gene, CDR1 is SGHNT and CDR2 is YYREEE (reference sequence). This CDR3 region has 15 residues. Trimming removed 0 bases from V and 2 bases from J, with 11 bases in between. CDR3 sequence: CASSLGVSAQETQYF. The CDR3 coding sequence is TGTGCCAGCAGCTTGGGGGTGTCAGCTCAAGAGACCCAGTACTTC.

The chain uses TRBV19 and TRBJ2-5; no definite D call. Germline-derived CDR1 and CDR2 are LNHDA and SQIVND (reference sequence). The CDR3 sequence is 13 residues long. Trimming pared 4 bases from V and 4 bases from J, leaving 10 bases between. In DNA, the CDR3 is TGTGCCAGTAGTACCCAACTGAGAGAGACCCAGTACTTC. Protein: CASSTQLRETQYF.